This T cell receptor beta chain emerged from a study of T cells in Graves' hyperthyroidism and ophthalmopathy. From germline, CDR1 is SGHRS and CDR2 YFSETQ. The trim removed 5 bases at V and 5 bases at J, leaving 5 bases unmatched. The CDR3 is 13 amino acids. RNA transcripts yielded amplified TCR beta CDR3 regions. An initial round of RT-PCR targeting the TCR CDR3 relied on the HTBI primer set. TCRdb redid the calling of the multiplex PCR reads with MiXCR, one entry per CDR3 protein. The sample holds roughly 580,000 distinct CDR3 sequences, 40% to 55% seen once. Sequenced sample: peripheral blood or thyroid tissue (not recorded which). This chain links TRBV5-1 with TRBJ2-5; 8 bases agree with TRBD2. The TCR was taken from a woman aged 18-29 years with Graves' hyperthyroidism. The DNA for the CDR3 is TGCGCCAGCAGTCAACGACTAGCGGAGACCCAGTACTTC. Translated: CASSQRLAETQYF.